This TCR beta chain comes out of a study of CD8 T cells in Susac syndrome. While CD8+ and CD4+ T cells were isolated negatively, TEMRA cells were enriched by FACS. On this clonotype itself: A read error may account for a junction end that differs from germline.

The RNA input was roughly 0.45 to 1 ug, and it was reverse transcribed with random hexamers. TCRdb itself ran the immunoSEQ multiplex PCR reads through MiXCR, one entry per CDR3 protein. The sample lists about 280,000 distinct CDR3 sequences, roughly 84% occurring once. Per the germline V gene, CDR1 is SEHNR and CDR2 is FQNEAQ (reference sequence). This CDR3 has 13 residues. The source material was CD8+ T cells from PBMCs. The chain employs TRBV7-9 and TRBJ2-4, with D tentatively TRBD2 (6 bases). The sequence came from a human donor with multiple sclerosis. This CDR3 reads CASTLGGDSREYF. As DNA, the CDR3 is TGTGCCAGCACCTTAGGTGGGGACTCCAGGGAGTACTTC.